The next 18 T cell receptor beta chains were all read from a single sample in a study of blood T cell repertoires in COVID-19. Here immunoSEQ multiplex PCR was the method, and the copy in TCRdb shows in-frame clones only, minus some. The data contain some 180,000 clones, roughly 90% of them singletons. Sequencing was done on a sample of peripheral blood. The receptors come from a man aged 45 to 65 with acute or convalescent COVID-19.

The rearrangement links TRBV3-1 (or the pseudogene TRBV3-2) to TRBJ1-4, with TRBD1 identical over 7 bases. Germline V gives CDR1 LGHDT, CDR2 YNNKEL (reference sequence). The trim removed 4 bases at V and 5 bases at J, leaving 7 bases unmatched. The CDR3 extends over 15 amino acids. CDR3 nucleotides: TGTGCCAGCAGCCCTCGACAGGGACTGAATGAAAAACTGTTTTTT. This encodes CASSPRQGLNEKLFF.

The chain couples TRBV7-3 to TRBJ2-3, with D possibly TRBD1 on 5 matching bases. There are 15 residues in the CDR3. Looked up from germline, CDR1 is SGHTA and CDR2 is FQGTGA. V lost 5 bases and J 1 base, leaving 13 bases between the germline ends. This CDR3 is CASSPSLTGTDTQYF. The CDR3 bases are TGTGCCAGCAGCCCCAGCCTGACAGGCACAGATACGCAGTATTTT.

In its sample, this clone was seen a few times. The V gene is TRBV5-1, the J gene TRBJ2-7; TRBD1 matches 7 bases. Germline V lookup: CDR1 SGHRS, CDR2 YFSETQ. The CDR3 contains 17 residues. With V trimmed by 3 bases and J by 0 bases, 12 bases remained unmatched. Written as DNA, the CDR3 is TGCGCCAGCAGCTGGCTCCCCTCCCGGGACAGCTCCTACGAGCAGTACGTC. Its protein product is CASSWLPSRDSSYEQYV.

This sequence joins TRBV5-1 and TRBJ2-1; D might be TRBD1 (6 bases). Germline V gene sequence: CDR1 SGHRS, CDR2 YFSETQ. V lost 4 bases and J lost 7, with 18 bases in between. This CDR3 contains 15 residues. The CDR3 protein is CASSLPRTARNEQFF. The CDR3 region has the DNA TGCGCCAGCAGCCTTCCCAGGACAGCTCGTAATGAGCAGTTCTTC.

V gene TRBV6-2 or TRBV6-3 combines with J gene TRBJ2-7; D unclear. Germline V lookup: CDR1 MNHEY, CDR2 SVGEGT. The CDR3 consists of 12 residues. Trimming took off 6 bases at V and 0 bases at J, with 6 bases between the two ends. The CDR3: CASSPVSYEQYF. The CDR3 DNA follows: TGTGCCAGCAGCCCCGTCTCCTACGAGCAGTACTTC.

V usage is TRBV19 and J usage is TRBJ1-2, with 8 bases aligning to TRBD1. Germline lookup yields CDR1 LNHDA and CDR2 SQIVND (reference sequence). Unmatched junction bases numbered 15, after V lost 7 bases and J lost 8 bases. CDR3 length: 15 amino acids. The CDR3 DNA reads as TGTGCCAGTACCCCCCGGGACAGGATGTATGTAGGCTACACCTTC. It specifies CASTPRDRMYVGYTF.

The CDR3 DNA reads TGTGCCAGCAGCGCCGGGCTGAGCAGGGGAGATACGCAGTATTTT. It encodes CASSAGLSRGDTQYF. This rearrangement joins TRBV5-8 to TRBJ2-3, with D possibly TRBD1 on 6 matching bases. This CDR3 comprises 15 residues. V was shortened by 4 bases and J by 5 bases, with 17 bases between the two germline ends. Germline V CDR1 and CDR2: SGHTS, YDEGEE.

The J gene is TRBJ2-7, the V gene TRBV12-3 or TRBV12-4; D gene unclear. The CDR3 length is 13 residues. Trimming pared 5 bases from V and 5 bases from J, leaving 13 bases between. This chain's CDR3 is CASSIDFPNEQYF. The CDR3 DNA is TGTGCCAGCAGTATAGATTTCCCCAACGAGCAGTACTTC.

This clone was detected once. The CDR3 DNA follows: TGCAGCGTGAGGGTTGAAGGGTCACCTAATGAAAAACTGTTTTTT. Its translation is CSVRVEGSPNEKLFF. J is TRBJ1-4 and V is TRBV29-1; D is unresolved. CDR3 length equals 15 residues. V was pared by 6 bases and J by 3 bases, with 17 bases between. CDR1 and CDR2 (germline): SQVTM, ANQGSEA. The whole variable domain, remainder taken from reference TRBV29-1 and TRBJ1-4, is SAVISQKPSRDICQRGTSLTIQCQVDSQVTMMFWYRQQPGQSLTLIATANQGSEATYESGFVIDKFPISRPNLTFSTLTVSNMSPEDSSIYLCSVRVEGSPNEKLFFGSGTQLSVL.

This chain uses TRBV13 with TRBJ2-1; D is perhaps TRBD2 (5 bases). Trimming removed 3 bases from V and 4 bases from J, with 10 bases in between. The CDR3 covers 14 residues. The germline V gene has CDR1 PRHDT and CDR2 FYEKMQ (reference sequence). As DNA, the CDR3 is TGTGCCAGCAGCTTGAGGGCCGGATACAATGAGCAGTTCTTC. Amino acid sequence: CASSLRAGYNEQFF.

V usage is TRBV7-9 and J usage is TRBJ2-1; 8 bases are shared with TRBD2. Germline CDR1 reads SEHNR; CDR2 reads FQNEAQ (reference sequence). The V segment lost 4 bases and the J segment 8 bases; nucleotides outside the gene matches: 22. There are 19 residues in the CDR3. CDR3 loop: CASSSENRGGRMGWHEQFF. CDR3 sequence (DNA): TGTGCCAGCAGCTCGGAAAACCGGGGGGGTAGAATGGGTTGGCATGAGCAGTTCTTC. The full variable domain, in which reference TRBV7-9 and TRBJ2-1 provide the parts outside the CDR3, is DTGVSQNPRHKITKRGQNVTFRCDPISEHNRLYWYRQTLGQGPEFLTYFQNEAQLEKSRLLSDRFSAERPKGSFSTLEIQRTEQGDSAMYLCASSSENRGGRMGWHEQFFGPGTRLTVL.

The V gene is TRBV30, the J gene TRBJ1-5; TRBD1 matches at 8 bases. Per germline, CDR1 GTSNPN and CDR2 SVGIG (reference sequence). The CDR3 spans 17 residues. J gave up 0 bases and V 4 bases, and 11 bases lay outside the gene matches. The CDR3 bases are TGTGCCTGGAAGACCGGGACAGGCCCCTATAGCAATCAGCCCCAGCATTTT. It yields the protein CAWKTGTGPYSNQPQHF.

The rearrangement links TRBV11-1 to TRBJ1-1; D is perhaps TRBD1 (5 bases). CDR1 is SGHAT and CDR2 is FQDESV in the germline V gene (reference sequence). The V and J ends lost 4 bases and 1 base respectively, with 10 bases between them. The CDR3 consists of 14 residues. CDR3 nucleotides: TGTGCCAGCAGCTCTGGGGCCCCGAACACTGAAGCTTTCTTT. Its translation is CASSSGAPNTEAFF.

CDR3: CASSIRESNQPQHF. In DNA, the CDR3 is TGTGCCAGTAGTATCCGGGAAAGCAATCAGCCCCAGCATTTT. This sequence joins TRBV19 and TRBJ1-5; D gene uncertain. The CDR3 has 14 amino acids. V shed 3 bases and J shed 1 base, with 7 bases lying between them. The germline CDR1 and CDR2 sequences are LNHDA and SQIVND (reference sequence).

The V call is TRBV20-1, the J call TRBJ1-2, with D unclear. V was shortened by 3 bases and J by 4 bases, with 9 bases between the two germline ends. Germline V lookup: CDR1 DFQATT, CDR2 SNEGSKA (reference sequence). The CDR3 spans 12 residues. CDR3: CSASDRSYGYTF. The CDR3 DNA reads as TGCAGTGCTAGTGACCGGAGCTATGGCTACACCTTC.

This sequence joins TRBV6-6 and TRBJ2-7; tentatively, D is TRBD1 (6 bases). The CDR3 loop spans 13 amino acids. The germline V gene has CDR1 MNHNY and CDR2 SVGAGI (reference sequence). The V gene lost 2 bases and the J gene lost 3 bases, with 8 bases spanning the gap. CDR3 loop: CASSYRQDYEQYV. Here the CDR3 DNA reads TGTGCCAGCAGTTACCGACAGGACTACGAGCAGTACGTC.

V is TRBV7-9 and J is TRBJ1-5; possible D gene TRBD1, 6 bases. The CDR3 is made up of 15 amino acids. With 5 bases removed from V and 3 bases from J, the gap between germline ends came to 14 bases. The germline V gene encodes CDR1 SEHNR and CDR2 FQNEAQ (reference sequence). As DNA, the CDR3 is TGTGCCAGCAGCCCTGGGGGCAAGTACAATCAGCCCCAGCATTTT. Translated, it gives CASSPGGKYNQPQHF.

The chain joins TRBV7-9 to TRBJ2-1; a weak D match, TRBD2 (6 bases). This CDR3 region has 16 residues. The germline CDR1 and CDR2 sequences are SEHNR and FQNEAQ (reference sequence). Trimming removed 5 bases at V and 6 bases at J, with 20 bases between. CDR3 sequence: CASSELGVAEANEQFF. The CDR3 DNA reads TGTGCCAGCAGCGAACTCGGAGTAGCGGAGGCCAATGAGCAGTTCTTC. The whole variable domain, filled in from reference TRBV7-9 and TRBJ2-1, reads DTGVSQNPRHKITKRGQNVTFRCDPISEHNRLYWYRQTLGQGPEFLTYFQNEAQLEKSRLLSDRFSAERPKGSFSTLEIQRTEQGDSAMYLCASSELGVAEANEQFFGPGTRLTVL.